Listed below are T cell receptor beta chains from one sample, sequenced in a study of T-cell memory formation after mild COVID-19. TCRdb called the 5' RACE reads again in MiXCR, with one record for every CDR3 protein. Counted here are more than 450,000 distinct CDR3 sequences, approximately 18% occurring once; the ten biggest clones make up 12%. Sequenced: PBMCs or a T cell subset sorted from them (not recorded which). These TCRs come from an adult woman who had mild COVID-19 (a few samples of this study predate the infection). Cell type and time point are not known. The CDR3 runs from the conserved cysteine through the conserved F or W. A D gene is named only where the DNA matches it firmly. Clone size is shown for a subset of rows, as once, few, many or a class of expanded clone.

v_call,clone_size,j_call,d_call,cdr3_nt,cdr3_aa
TRBV6-6,NA,TRBJ1-1,NA,TGTGCCAGCACCAAGGGGCCAGGGGTGAACACTGAAGCTTTCTTT,CASTKGPGVNTEAFF
TRBV25-1,few,TRBJ1-1,NA,TGTGCCAGCAGTGAAAGGGGTCGGGGAAAGTCTGAAGCTTTCTTT,CASSERGRGKSEAFF
TRBV7-9,NA,TRBJ2-2,NA,TGTGCCAGCAGCGGATACAGGGCCGGGGAGCTGTTTTTT,CASSGYRAGELFF
TRBV19,NA,TRBJ2-7,NA,TGTGCCAGTAGTATTACTGGGGGCTCCTACGAGCAGTACTTC,CASSITGGSYEQYF
TRBV7-2,NA,TRBJ2-2,TRBD1,TGTGCCAGCAGCTTAGGGACAGGAGGAAGGTCCGGGGAGCTGTTTTTT,CASSLGTGGRSGELFF
TRBV7-9,NA,TRBJ2-3,NA,TGTGCCAGCAGCTTATCCCACGGAAGCTATAGCACAGATACGCAGTATTTT,CASSLSHGSYSTDTQYF
TRBV18,many,TRBJ2-3,NA,TGTGCCAGCTCCCGCCTCATCCACACAGGAGATACGCAGTATTTT,CASSRLIHTGDTQYF
TRBV12-3/TRBV12-4,many,TRBJ2-5,NA,TGTGCCAGCAGTTTAGCGCCGGGGGAAGAGACCCAGTACTTC,CASSLAPGEETQYF
TRBV6-5,few,TRBJ1-2,NA,TGTGCCAGCAGTTCCTGGGAGGGAGGTGGCTACACCTTC,CASSSWEGGGYTF
TRBV5-8,NA,TRBJ2-3,TRBD2,TGTGCCAGCAGCCCGTGGACTAGCGGGGGTGAAGATACGCAGTATTTT,CASSPWTSGGEDTQYF
TRBV24-1,NA,TRBJ1-1,NA,TGTGCCACCAGTGATTCGGGCCTCAGGGGAAATAAAAGGTCAGGACCCACTGAAGCTTTCTTT,CATSDSGLRGNKRSGPTEAFF
TRBV24-1,few,TRBJ2-1,TRBD1,TGTGCCACCAAGGGACAGGGGGCGAGGAATGAGCAGTTCTTC,CATKGQGARNEQFF
TRBV6-5,few,TRBJ2-3,TRBD2,TGTGCCAGCAGTTACTTGGGCGGGGGGGCCGCAGATACGCAGTATTTT,CASSYLGGGAADTQYF
TRBV5-1,few,TRBJ1-1,TRBD1,TGCGCCAGCAGCTTGGGGGACAGCATGAACACTGAAGCTTTCTTT,CASSLGDSMNTEAFF
TRBV7-2,NA,TRBJ2-7,TRBD1,TGTGCCAGCAGCTTAAGGACAGGGGGCTTCAACGAGCAGTACTTC,CASSLRTGGFNEQYF
TRBV7-9,NA,TRBJ1-4,NA,TGTGCCAGCAGTTGGGACGGCTATAATGAAAAACTGTTTTTT,CASSWDGYNEKLFF
TRBV3-1,NA,TRBJ1-6,TRBD1,TGTGCCAGCAGTCTGTCCGGGACAGGGCGTTCACCCCTCCACTTT,CASSLSGTGRSPLHF
TRBV7-9,NA,TRBJ2-5,NA,TGTGCCAGCAGCTCTATGGATGGGGACCTGGGGGAGACCCAGTACTTC,CASSSMDGDLGETQYF
TRBV5-1,NA,TRBJ1-1,NA,TGCGCCAGCAGCCTGACACCGTTGAACACTGAAGCTTTCTTT,CASSLTPLNTEAFF
TRBV30,NA,TRBJ2-7,NA,TGTGCCTGGAGTGTCGGCGGGGCCTACGAGCAGTACTTC,CAWSVGGAYEQYF
TRBV12-3/TRBV12-4,NA,TRBJ2-6,TRBD1,TGTGCCAGCAGGGACCGGGACAGGGACTCTGGGGCCAACGTCCTGACTTTC,CASRDRDRDSGANVLTF
TRBV30,NA,TRBJ1-1,NA,TGTGCCTGGAGTAGCTTCATGAACACTGAAGCTTTCTTT,CAWSSFMNTEAFF
TRBV9,few,TRBJ2-1,NA,TGTGCCAGCAGCACGACTAACTACAATGAGCAGTTCTTC,CASSTTNYNEQFF
TRBV4-1,few,TRBJ2-7,NA,TGCGCCAGCAGCCACTTAACTCGGGACGAGCAGTACTTC,CASSHLTRDEQYF
TRBV4-3,NA,TRBJ2-7,TRBD2,TGCGCCAGCAGCCACCGACTAGCAAGGGAGCAGTACTTC,CASSHRLAREQYF
TRBV6-5,few,TRBJ2-7,NA,TGTGCCAGCAGTTACTCATTACCCTCTCGGGTCTACGAGCAGTACTTC,CASSYSLPSRVYEQYF
TRBV29-1,many,TRBJ1-1,TRBD1,TGCAGCGTCTTAGGACAGGGAAACACTGAAGCTTTCTTT,CSVLGQGNTEAFF
TRBV19,NA,TRBJ2-7,TRBD2,TGTGCCACCCGGACTAGCGGGAGCTCCTACGAGCAGTACTTC,CATRTSGSSYEQYF
TRBV24-1,few,TRBJ2-1,TRBD2,TGTGCCACCAGTGATCCCCTCCTAGCGGGAGATCAGTTCTTC,CATSDPLLAGDQFF
TRBV7-2,many,TRBJ1-1,TRBD1,TGTGCCAGCAGCTTAGCGGGACAGGGGCAAACTGAAGCTTTCTTT,CASSLAGQGQTEAFF
TRBV6-5,few,TRBJ2-6,NA,TGTGCCAGCAGTTCGGGGGCCCTCTCTGGGGCCAACGTCCTGACTTTC,CASSSGALSGANVLTF
TRBV10-1,few,TRBJ2-7,NA,TGCGCCAGCAGTGAGTTGAGAGGGATTGTAATCTACGAGCAGTACTTC,CASSELRGIVIYEQYF